This is a list of T cell receptor beta chains from one sample in a study of blood T cell repertoires in COVID-19. TCRdb's copy holds only in-frame clones and misses some; the assay was immunoSEQ multiplex PCR. The top ten hold approximately 2% of the sample, which has a few hundred thousand clones, 70% to 90% seen once. Sequencing was done on a sample of PBMCs or T cells enriched from blood (not recorded which). The origin of the receptors is a woman aged 50 to 65 who had recovered from COVID-19. The CDR3 runs from the conserved cysteine through the conserved F or W. Size values are once, few and many counts, or a class for expanded clones, and some rows have none.

j_gene	v_gene	abundance	CDR3aa
TRBJ1-2	TRBV28	NA	CASSLSREAWNYGYTF
TRBJ1-5	TRBV2	NA	CASSATGLEYFQPQHF
TRBJ1-1	TRBV6-5	once	CASSPLSGAWAEAFF
TRBJ2-5	TRBV18	NA	CASSPGGAGETQYF
TRBJ1-2	TRBV10-1	NA	CASSESTGQGGYGYTF
TRBJ1-2	TRBV24-1	NA	CATSEPGTNYGYTF
TRBJ1-5	TRBV4-2	NA	CASSQVSTGPQPQHF
TRBJ2-7	TRBV6-5	NA	CASSIVAVSYEQYF
TRBJ2-7	TRBV6-5	NA	CASTAARPSYEQYF
TRBJ1-3	TRBV28	few	CGTRQGVRNTIYF
TRBJ1-5	TRBV3-1/TRBV3-2	NA	CASSSDRAQQPQHF
TRBJ1-1	TRBV29-1	NA	CSASGQGAGNTEAFF
TRBJ2-5	TRBV18	NA	CASSRYRGEETQYF
TRBJ2-5	TRBV27	NA	CASSLDPSRGETQYF
TRBJ1-1	TRBV7-9	NA	CASSQQGVGAFF
TRBJ2-3	TRBV27	NA	CASSQRTSGSVDTDTQYF
TRBJ2-1	TRBV27	once	CASSSHNSGRMDEQFF
TRBJ2-5	TRBV29-1	NA	CSVDRDRGRETQYF
TRBJ2-7	TRBV19	NA	CASSRRPGLAPYEQYF
TRBJ2-1	TRBV7-3	NA	CASRRTSGSYNEQFF
TRBJ1-2	TRBV28	NA	CASSFGGLGYTF
TRBJ2-7	TRBV4-1	NA	CASSQGRAYRTSGNEQYF
TRBJ1-3	TRBV5-6	NA	CASSLAKSGLTGLGNTIYF
TRBJ2-5	TRBV2	NA	CASRLAGVRETQYF
TRBJ2-1	TRBV5-1	NA	CASSFLSGTRSYNEQFF
TRBJ1-5	TRBV2	NA	CASSGGVDQPQHF
TRBJ2-3	TRBV28	NA	CASSRGQGEDTQYF
TRBJ2-7	TRBV21-1	NA	CASSKALLLEGPSYEQYF